Presented here are 22 T cell receptor beta chains from one specimen sequenced in a study of shared clonotypes between healthy human individuals. Measured with immunoSEQ multiplex PCR; TCRdb has only the in-frame clones, and not every one. The sample lists about 480,000 clones, 70% to 80% occurring once. The sample consisted of PBMCs. Source of these receptors: a woman between 40 and 50 years old in good health. Some clones in this sample may be carry-over from other donors' samples.

The rearrangement links TRBV7-3 to TRBJ2-1, with TRBD2 matching 9 bases. The CDR3 is 18 residues long. The trim removed 5 bases at V and 6 bases at J, leaving 17 bases unmatched. Germline loops: CDR1 SGHTA, CDR2 FQGTGA. CDR3 DNA: TGTGCCAGCAGCGCGTGGGGTAGCGGGAGTTTTAGGGCCAATGAGCAGTTCTTC. This gives the protein CASSAWGSGSFRANEQFF.

The J gene is TRBJ2-5, the V gene TRBV7-2, with 8 bases aligning to TRBD2. Germline V gene data show CDR1 as SGHTA and CDR2 as FQGNSA. Trimming at V came to 1 base and at J to 1 base, leaving 5 bases not matched to a gene. CDR3 length: 16 amino acids. CDR3 in amino acids: CASSLGSGRTQETQYF. Here the CDR3 DNA reads TGTGCCAGCAGCTTAGGGAGCGGGAGAACCCAAGAGACCCAGTACTTC.

The chain carries TRBV2 and TRBJ2-2, with TRBD2 matching over 7 bases. With V trimmed by 8 bases and J by 0 bases, 12 bases remained unmatched. The CDR3 runs to 17 residues. CDR1 and CDR2 (germline): SNHLY, FYNNEI. The CDR3 DNA reads TGTGCCAGCTCTCCAGTCCCTAGCGGCTCGAACACCGGGGAGCTGTTTTTT. It yields the protein CASSPVPSGSNTGELFF.

This chain uses TRBV11-2 with TRBJ2-7; no definite D call. The germline V gene has CDR1 SGHAT and CDR2 FQNNGV. Trimming stripped 5 bases from V and 7 bases from J, with 15 bases between. This CDR3 spans 13 amino acids. CDR3 loop: CASSVESGREQYF. In DNA form, the CDR3 reads TGTGCCAGCAGCGTCGAGTCAGGAAGGGAGCAGTACTTC. Together with reference TRBV11-2 and TRBJ2-7, the CDR3 gives the full variable domain: EAGVAQSPRYKIIEKRQSVAFWCNPISGHATLYWYQQILGQGPKLLIQFQNNGVVDDSQLPKDRFSAERLKGVDSTLKIQPAKLEDSAVYLCASSVESGREQYFGPGTRLTVT.

V is TRBV4-3 and J is TRBJ2-7; D perhaps matches TRBD2 (5 bases). V was pared by 1 base and J by 0 bases, with 16 bases between. Germline V lookup: CDR1 LGHNA, CDR2 YSLEER. This CDR3 has 17 amino acids. The CDR3 sequence: CASSQGVTGIVSYEQYF. The CDR3 DNA follows: TGCGCCAGCAGCCAAGGGGTAACCGGGATTGTCTCCTACGAGCAGTACTTC.

This chain connects TRBV28 to TRBJ1-5; D remains ambiguous. CDR3 length equals 14 residues. Germline CDR1 is MDHEN and CDR2 is SYDVKM. Trimming shortened V by 5 bases and J by 0 bases, and 8 bases separated the two germline ends. CDR3 region: CASSVGGSNQPQHF. DNA of the CDR3: TGTGCCAGCAGTGTGGGTGGTAGCAATCAGCCCCAGCATTTT.

This clone appeared once. The J gene is TRBJ1-2, the V gene TRBV6-4; 8 bases match TRBD1. The ends lost 7 bases at V and 6 bases at J; junction bases unmatched: 16. The germline CDR1 and CDR2 sequences are MRHNA and SNTAGT. The CDR3 runs to 16 residues. This CDR3 reads CASTPTGEDTSHGYTF. For the CDR3, the DNA is TGTGCCAGCACCCCGACAGGGGAGGACACCTCCCATGGCTACACCTTC.

The chain recombines TRBV9 with TRBJ2-3; 9 bases map to TRBD1. J was trimmed by 1 base and V by 6 bases; bases with no gene match: 6. Germline loops: CDR1 SGDLS, CDR2 YYNGEE. The CDR3 has 15 amino acids. This chain's CDR3 is CASTPRTGGTDTQYF. For the CDR3, the DNA is TGTGCCAGCACCCCAAGGACAGGGGGCACAGATACGCAGTATTTT.

The chain has TRBV5-1 and TRBJ2-2; 7 bases match TRBD2. Germline V gene sequence: CDR1 SGHRS, CDR2 YFSETQ. V was clipped by 4 bases and J by 0 bases; unmatched bases: 6. The CDR3 contains 16 residues. The CDR3, as DNA: TGCGCCAGCAGCAGGGCCACTAGCGCGAACACCGGGGAGCTGTTTTTT. Translation: CASSRATSANTGELFF.

J is TRBJ2-1 and V is TRBV4-3, with TRBD2 matching over 7 bases. CDR3 length: 16 residues. J gave up 4 bases and V 4 bases, and 10 bases lay outside the gene matches. Germline CDR1 is LGHNA and CDR2 is YSLEER. CDR3 loop: CASSPESGTRYNEQFF. The CDR3 nucleotides read TGCGCCAGCAGCCCAGAAAGCGGGACCCGATACAATGAGCAGTTCTTC.

The rearrangement uses TRBV2 and TRBJ2-7; D is possibly TRBD1 (5 bases). V was cut by 7 bases and J by 4 bases, with 14 bases left in between. The germline V gene has CDR1 SNHLY and CDR2 FYNNEI. The CDR3 runs 13 residues. The CDR3 region is CASNGQVGYEQYF. The CDR3 region has the DNA TGTGCCAGCAATGGACAAGTCGGATACGAGCAGTACTTC.

The V gene is TRBV11-2, the J gene TRBJ2-1; TRBD1 matches at 8 bases. V was pared by 5 bases and J by 6 bases, with 6 bases of the junction left unmatched. The length of the CDR3 is 14 residues. CDR1 is SGHAT and CDR2 is FQNNGV in the germline V gene. The CDR3 nucleotides read TGTGCCAGCAGCATGGACAGGGAACTCAATGAGCAGTTCTTC. Its protein is CASSMDRELNEQFF.

The chain links TRBV27 to TRBJ2-1; 9 bases map to TRBD2. CDR1 is MNHEY and CDR2 is SMNVEV in the germline V gene (reference sequence). V lost 1 base and J lost 8; bases outside the gene matches: 27. The CDR3 has 22 residues. CDR3 nucleotide sequence: TGTGCCAGCAGTTTATTGGCCGGTGGGGGGCGAAGAGGACTAGCGAGGGAGGATGAGCAGTTCTTC. It encodes CASSLLAGGGRRGLAREDEQFF.

The chain recombines TRBV7-2 with TRBJ2-2; D may be TRBD2 (5 bases). The CDR3 is made up of 16 amino acids. V was clipped by 5 bases and J by 4 bases, with 17 bases between them. The germline gives CDR1 SGHTA, CDR2 FQGNSA. Written as DNA, the CDR3 is TGTGCCAGCAGCGTGCGTCTAGGCGGGCGCACCGGGGAGCTGTTTTTT. Translated, it gives CASSVRLGGRTGELFF.

This clone showed up just a few times. The DNA for the CDR3 is TGTGCCAGCAGCTTGGGCCCGGGTTGGAGTGGCTACACCTTC. It is translated as CASSLGPGWSGYTF. The gene calls are TRBV7-9 and TRBJ1-2; D is undetermined. Germline V gene lookup returns CDR1 SEHNR and CDR2 FQNEAQ (reference sequence). Trimming took off 3 bases at V and 7 bases at J, with 15 bases between the two ends. The CDR3 extends over 14 amino acids.

The chain recombines TRBV16 with TRBJ2-7; 8 nucleotides agree with TRBD1. The CDR3 is made up of 18 amino acids. Germline V gives CDR1 KGHSY, CDR2 FQNENV. V shed 0 bases and J 3 bases; nucleotides not matched to a gene: 13. In DNA, the CDR3 is TGTGCCAGCAGCCAATCCCTTCGTGGCAGGGGGCGCGACTACGAGCAGTACTTC. It codes for CASSQSLRGRGRDYEQYF.

The V call is TRBV18, the J call TRBJ1-1, with D possibly being TRBD1 (6 bases). V lost 8 bases, J lost 1 base, and 11 bases lay in between. This CDR3 contains 13 residues. CDR1 is KGHSH and CDR2 is LQKENI in the germline V gene. CDR3: CASQGTTNTEAFF. The CDR3, as DNA: TGTGCCAGCCAAGGGACAACGAACACTGAAGCTTTCTTT.

This chain links TRBV5-4 with TRBJ2-6, with 9 bases fitting TRBD1. The CDR3 sequence is 16 residues long. Germline CDR1 SGHNT, CDR2 YYREEE (reference sequence). V lost 4 bases and J lost 0; bases outside the gene matches: 2. The DNA of the CDR3 is TGTGCCAGCAGCGGGACAGGGTTCTCTGGGGCCAACGTCCTGACTTTC. Protein product: CASSGTGFSGANVLTF. Using reference TRBV5-4 and TRBJ2-6 for the parts outside the CDR3, the full variable domain is ETGVTQSPTHLIKTRGQQVTLRCSSQSGHNTVSWYQQALGQGPQFIFQYYREEENGRGNFPPRFSGLQFPNYSSELNVNALELDDSALYLCASSGTGFSGANVLTFGAGSRLTVL.

This chain uses TRBV10-3 with TRBJ1-2; unclear D gene. This CDR3 is built from 14 residues. The germline CDR1 and CDR2 sequences are ENHRY and SYGVKD. V dropped 6 bases and J dropped 2 bases, with 13 bases sitting between them. The DNA of the CDR3 is TGTGCCATCAGCGGCCCCCAGGAGAACTATGGCTACACCTTC. Translating gives CAISGPQENYGYTF.

This chain links TRBV7-2 with TRBJ1-2; perhaps TRBD1 as D (5 bases). The CDR3 is made up of 13 amino acids. CDR1 is SGHTA, CDR2 FQGNSA, per germline. V was pared by 2 bases and J by 8 bases, with 12 bases between. DNA for the CDR3: TGTGCCAGCAGCTTAAGGGACTCCTCGGGCTACACCTTC. It translates to CASSLRDSSGYTF. The variable domain in full, completed from reference TRBV7-2 and TRBJ1-2, reads GAGVSQSPSNKVTEKGKDVELRCDPISGHTALYWYRQSLGQGLEFLIYFQGNSAPDKSGLPSDRFSAERTGGSVSTLTIQRTQQEDSAVYLCASSLRDSSGYTFGSGTRLTVV.

The V and J genes are TRBV6-6 and TRBJ1-5, with D perhaps matching TRBD1 (5 bases). The CDR3 spans 13 residues. The V gene's germline CDR1 is MNHNY and CDR2 SVGAGI (reference sequence). Trimming removed 6 bases at V and 6 bases at J, with 12 bases between. CDR3 in amino acids: CASSPQVSQPQHF. For the CDR3, the DNA is TGTGCCAGCAGCCCACAGGTTAGTCAGCCCCAGCATTTT.

Only one count was recorded for this clone. This chain uses TRBV9 with TRBJ2-4, with no clear D. V was trimmed by 7 bases and J by 1 base, leaving 6 bases between them. Per germline, CDR1 SGDLS and CDR2 YYNGEE. The CDR3 consists of 12 residues. The CDR3 coding sequence is TGTGCCAGCGAAGGGGCCAAAAACATTCAGTACTTC. This codes for CASEGAKNIQYF.